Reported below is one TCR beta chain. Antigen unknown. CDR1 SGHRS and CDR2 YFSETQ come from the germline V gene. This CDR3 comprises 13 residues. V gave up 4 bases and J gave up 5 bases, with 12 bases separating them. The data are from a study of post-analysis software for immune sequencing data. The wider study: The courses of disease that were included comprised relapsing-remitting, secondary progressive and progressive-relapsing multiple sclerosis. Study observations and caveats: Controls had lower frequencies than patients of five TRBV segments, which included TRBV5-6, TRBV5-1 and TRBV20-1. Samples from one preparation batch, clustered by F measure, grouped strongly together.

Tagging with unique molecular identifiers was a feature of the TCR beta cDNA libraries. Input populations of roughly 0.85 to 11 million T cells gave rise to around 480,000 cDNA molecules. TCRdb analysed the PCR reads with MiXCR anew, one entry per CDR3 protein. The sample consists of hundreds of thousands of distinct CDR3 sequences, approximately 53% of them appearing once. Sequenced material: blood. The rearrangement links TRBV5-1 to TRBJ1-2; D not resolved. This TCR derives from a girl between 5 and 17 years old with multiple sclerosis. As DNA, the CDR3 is TGCGCCAGCAGCGAACTGCGAGGGTATGGCTACACCTTC. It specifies CASSELRGYGYTF.